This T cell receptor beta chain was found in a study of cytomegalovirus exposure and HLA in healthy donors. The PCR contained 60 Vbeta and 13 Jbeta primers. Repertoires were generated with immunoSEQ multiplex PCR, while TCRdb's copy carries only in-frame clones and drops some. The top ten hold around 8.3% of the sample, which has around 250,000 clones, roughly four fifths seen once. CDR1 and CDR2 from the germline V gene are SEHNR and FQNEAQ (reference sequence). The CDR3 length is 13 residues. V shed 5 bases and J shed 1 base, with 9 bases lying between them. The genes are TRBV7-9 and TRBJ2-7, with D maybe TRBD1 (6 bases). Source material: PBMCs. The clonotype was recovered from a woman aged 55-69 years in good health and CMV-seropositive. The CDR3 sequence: CASSRDTSYEQYF. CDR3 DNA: TGTGCCAGCAGCCGGGACACTTCCTACGAGCAGTACTTC.